These 7 T cell receptor beta chains came from one sample sequenced in a study of regulatory T cells in long-lasting Graves disease. Stated time point: persistent/refractory GD, antithyroid drugs over 5 years with positive TRAb. TCR sequences were obtained from RNA taken from PBMCs. Arm-PCR with iRepertoire HTBI primers amplified the CDR3 regions for these TCR beta libraries. TCRdb ran MiXCR on the multiplex PCR reads and lists one entry per CDR3 protein. The sample holds a few hundred thousand distinct CDR3 sequences, around a quarter seen once. Sequences were derived from peripheral blood mononuclear cells (PBMCs), sampled when the disease was refractory, from a patient treated with antithyroid drugs. These receptors were collected from a female donor with Graves disease.

The rearrangement links TRBV7-2 to TRBJ2-3, with TRBD2 matching over 14 bases. This CDR3 contains 19 residues. The germline V gene encodes CDR1 SGHTA and CDR2 FQGNSA. The J segment lost 4 bases and the V segment lost 1 base, leaving 10 bases of the junction unmatched. CDR3 bases: TGTGCCAGCAGCTTAGGTCGGACTAGCGGGAGGAGATCATCAGATACGCAGTATTTT. Translation: CASSLGRTSGRRSSDTQYF. Filled out from reference TRBV7-2 and TRBJ2-3, the complete variable domain reads GAGVSQSPSNKVTEKGKDVELRCDPISGHTALYWYRQSLGQGLEFLIYFQGNSAPDKSGLPSDRFSAERTGGSVSTLTIQRTQQEDSAVYLCASSLGRTSGRRSSDTQYFGPGTRLTVL.

This clonotype was detected many times. This sequence joins TRBV2 and TRBJ1-5; a possible D gene is TRBD1 (5 bases). Germline values: CDR1 SNHLY, CDR2 FYNNEI. This CDR3 has 14 amino acids. V lost 0 bases, J lost 4 bases, and 7 bases lay in between. In nucleotides, the CDR3 is TGTGCCAGCAGTGAAGCATGGGGGAATCAGCCCCAGCATTTT. It translates to CASSEAWGNQPQHF.

This clonotype has only a few counts. This chain joins TRBV28 and TRBJ1-4, with 9 bases identical to TRBD1. Germline V gene sequence: CDR1 MDHEN, CDR2 SYDVKM. The CDR3 is made up of 15 amino acids. V lost 2 bases, J lost 7 bases, and 5 bases stayed unmatched. The CDR3 reads CASSLPQGAGEKLFF. CDR3 bases: TGTGCCAGCAGTTTACCACAGGGGGCGGGTGAAAAACTGTTTTTT.

V is TRBV7-2 and J is TRBJ2-1, with no clear D. The CDR3 has 17 residues. V gave up 4 bases and J gave up 1 base, with 17 bases separating them. CDR1 and CDR2 (germline): SGHTA, FQGNSA. CDR3 region: CASSYFQNRFSYNEQFF. The CDR3, as DNA: TGTGCCAGCAGCTACTTTCAGAATCGCTTTTCCTACAATGAGCAGTTCTTC.

For this clonotype: Relative to the germline gene, one junction end is altered; a read error may explain this. V is TRBV27 and J is TRBJ1-1; no clear D. CDR3 size: 14 residues. Per the germline V gene, CDR1 is MNHEY and CDR2 is SMNVEV (reference sequence). In nucleotides, the CDR3 is TGTGCCAGCAGTTCTCCTGCGTGGAACGCTGAAGCTTTCTTT. Its protein product is CASSSPAWNAEAFF.

This clonotype was counted a few times. The chain uses TRBV3-1 and TRBJ1-2; D unclear. In germline, CDR1 is LGHDT, CDR2 YNNKEL (reference sequence). The V end lost 0 bases, the J end lost 5 bases, and 13 bases lay between the germline ends. This CDR3 comprises 15 residues. The CDR3 DNA reads TGTGCCAGCAGCCAAGAAGGTGGAGGGCTTTATGGCTACACCTTC. Protein sequence: CASSQEGGGLYGYTF.

This clonotype was observed at least ten times. The chain recombines TRBV28 with TRBJ2-7, with D possibly matching TRBD2 (6 bases). The V end was cut by 4 bases, the J end by 1 base, with 11 bases between. This CDR3 spans 14 amino acids. The V gene's germline CDR1 is MDHEN and CDR2 SYDVKM. The CDR3 loop is CASSSVAVSYEQYF. DNA of the CDR3: TGTGCCAGCAGTTCTGTAGCGGTTTCCTACGAGCAGTACTTC.